These 25 T cell receptor beta chains came from one sample sequenced in a study of cytomegalovirus exposure and HLA in healthy donors. Amplification used 60 Vbeta primers and 13 Jbeta primers. Libraries were prepared by immunoSEQ multiplex PCR; TCRdb keeps only in-frame clonotypes and omits some of them. Among roughly 200,000 clones listed, under 85% were seen once. Sequencing was performed on PBMCs. The origin of the receptors is a man aged 45 to 65 in good health and CMV-seronegative.

V gene TRBV14 combines with J gene TRBJ2-1, with 10 bases fitting TRBD2. CDR3 length equals 16 residues. With V trimmed by 3 bases and J by 1 base, 3 bases remained unmatched. CDR1 SGHDN and CDR2 FVKESK come from the germline V gene. CDR3 coding DNA: TGTGCCAGCAGCCACTTAGCGGGAGGATCCTACAATGAGCAGTTCTTC. Translating gives CASSHLAGGSYNEQFF.

The genes are TRBV5-1 and TRBJ2-5; 9 bases align to TRBD2. The length of the CDR3 is 15 residues. Unmatched junction bases numbered 5, after V lost 0 bases and J lost 5 bases. The V gene's germline CDR1 is SGHRS and CDR2 YFSETQ. CDR3 bases: TGCGCCAGCAGCTTGGGAGCGGGAGGTATGGAGACCCAGTACTTC. This sequence encodes CASSLGAGGMETQYF.

This rearrangement joins TRBV4-2 to TRBJ2-5, with 9 nucleotides matching TRBD2. CDR1 and CDR2 (germline): LGHNA, YNFKEQ. With V trimmed by 2 bases and J by 5 bases, 3 bases remained unmatched. The CDR3 is made up of 14 amino acids. The CDR3 DNA sequence: TGTGCCAGCAGCCAAATAGCGGGGGAGGAGACCCAGTACTTC. As protein: CASSQIAGEETQYF.

The chain is built from TRBV28 and TRBJ2-5, with TRBD1 matching over 8 bases. Germline trimming cut 5 bases from V and 3 bases from J; bases unmatched to any gene: 8. The germline V gene has CDR1 MDHEN and CDR2 SYDVKM. This CDR3 contains 15 residues. The CDR3 DNA reads as TGTGCCAGCAGTAGCCGGACAGGGCCCAAAGAGACCCAGTACTTC. As protein: CASSSRTGPKETQYF.

The genes are TRBV29-1 and TRBJ2-7; perhaps TRBD1 as D (6 bases). CDR1 SQVTM and CDR2 ANQGSEA come from the germline V gene. The V gene lost 0 bases and the J gene lost 5 bases, with 14 bases spanning the gap. The length of the CDR3 is 14 residues. CDR3 region: CSVEDRSGQNEQYF. The DNA of the CDR3 is TGCAGCGTTGAAGATCGATCCGGACAGAACGAGCAGTACTTC.

V gene TRBV7-3 combines with J gene TRBJ1-6, with 10 nucleotides matching TRBD1. The CDR3 is 15 amino acids. CDR1 is SGHTA and CDR2 is FQGTGA in the germline V gene. J gave up 8 bases and V 2 bases, and 3 bases lay outside the gene matches. CDR3 nucleotides: TGTGCCAGCAGCTTACAGGGACAGGGGCATTCACCCCTCCACTTT. This codes for CASSLQGQGHSPLHF.

This clone appeared a few times. The chain employs TRBV13 and TRBJ1-3; D uncertain. Trimming cost V 5 bases and J 0 bases, with 8 bases left between them. The CDR3 extends over 14 amino acids. CDR1 and CDR2 from the germline V gene are PRHDT and FYEKMQ (reference sequence). DNA of the CDR3: TGTGCCAGCAGCCAGACACTCTCTGGAAACACCATATATTTT. This translates into CASSQTLSGNTIYF.

This chain links TRBV5-1 with TRBJ2-3, with 9 nucleotides matching TRBD2. CDR3 length: 15 residues. The germline CDR1 and CDR2 sequences are SGHRS and YFSETQ. V was pared by 4 bases and J by 2 bases, with 5 bases of the junction left unmatched. The CDR3 nucleotides are TGCGCCAGCAGCCCACTAGCGGGCCTCACAGATACGCAGTATTTT. Translating it yields CASSPLAGLTDTQYF.

This chain joins TRBV19 and TRBJ1-6; D gene unclear. Germline V gene data show CDR1 as LNHDA and CDR2 as SQIVND (reference sequence). With 3 bases removed from V and 7 bases from J, the gap between germline ends came to 10 bases. CDR3 length equals 14 residues. The CDR3 DNA reads as TGTGCCAGTAGTATGGAGGATATGAATTCACCCCTCCACTTT. It yields the protein CASSMEDMNSPLHF.

The chain joins TRBV28 to TRBJ1-1; unclear D gene. Trimming left V 4 bases short and J 10 bases short, with 13 bases between. The germline gives CDR1 MDHEN, CDR2 SYDVKM. The CDR3 has 12 residues. DNA for the CDR3: TGTGCCAGCAGTTCCAACCCCCGGTTAGCTTTCTTT. Protein sequence: CASSSNPRLAFF.

The gene calls are TRBV6-6 and TRBJ2-1; 8 bases fit TRBD1. V lost 5 bases to trimming and J lost 4 bases; unmatched junction nucleotides: 7. CDR3 length: 15 amino acids. Germline values: CDR1 MNHNY, CDR2 SVGAGI (reference sequence). CDR3 sequence: CASSQGTGLYNEQFF. As DNA, the CDR3 is TGTGCCAGCAGTCAAGGGACAGGTCTGTACAATGAGCAGTTCTTC.

This clone was observed a single time. The V gene is TRBV29-1, the J gene TRBJ2-5; 7 bases map to TRBD1. Germline V gives CDR1 SQVTM, CDR2 ANQGSEA. V dropped 6 bases and J dropped 7; count of bases not matched to a gene: 11. This CDR3 has 13 amino acids. The CDR3 reads CSVDGTALRTQYF. The CDR3 nucleotides read TGCAGCGTGGACGGGACAGCCCTTCGGACCCAGTACTTC.

This clone came up once. The J gene is TRBJ2-3, the V gene TRBV7-2; 8 nucleotides match TRBD2. This CDR3 region has 14 residues. With V trimmed by 10 bases and J by 1 base, 7 bases remained unmatched. Germline CDR1 and CDR2: SGHTA and FQGNSA. CDR3 amino acids: CANRPGLGTDTQYF. Here the CDR3 DNA reads TGTGCCAATCGTCCGGGACTAGGCACAGATACGCAGTATTTT.

CDR3 in amino acids: CASGVVGISYEQYF. The CDR3 bases are TGCGCCAGCGGAGTGGTCGGGATCTCCTACGAGCAGTACTTC. This chain joins TRBV10-1 and TRBJ2-7; D might be TRBD2 (5 bases). Germline V lookup: CDR1 WNHNN, CDR2 SYGVQD (reference sequence). Between the trimmed V and J ends, which lost 8 bases and 0 bases, there was a span of 14 bases. There are 14 residues in the CDR3.

This sequence joins TRBV15 and TRBJ2-5; the match to TRBD1 covers 9 bases. CDR3 length: 14 amino acids. Trimming cost V 5 bases and J 6 bases; bases outside gene matches: 7. Germline CDR1 reads LNHNV; CDR2 reads YYDKDF (reference sequence). The chain's CDR3 is CATSLRTGEKTQYF. DNA for the CDR3: TGTGCCACCAGCTTAAGGACAGGGGAGAAGACCCAGTACTTC. Drawing the rest from reference TRBV15 and TRBJ2-5, the complete variable domain is DAMVIQNPRYQVTQFGKPVTLSCSQTLNHNVMYWYQQKSSQAPKLLFHYYDKDFNNEADTPDNFQSRRPNTSFCFLDIRSPGLGDTAMYLCATSLRTGEKTQYFGPGTRLLVL.

V is TRBV5-1 and J is TRBJ1-1; D remains unclear. The CDR3 is 15 residues long. CDR1 is SGHRS, CDR2 YFSETQ, per germline. With 2 bases removed from V and 0 bases from J, the gap between germline ends came to 11 bases. The CDR3 sequence is CASSLQNNMNTEAFF. The CDR3 DNA follows: TGCGCCAGCAGCTTACAGAATAACATGAACACTGAAGCTTTCTTT. Full variable domain (remainder filled in from reference TRBV5-1 and TRBJ1-1): KAGVTQTPRYLIKTRGQQVTLSCSPISGHRSVSWYQQTPGQGLQFLFEYFSETQRNKGNFPGRFSGRQFSNSRSEMNVSTLELGDSALYLCASSLQNNMNTEAFFGQGTRLTVV.

The sample holds a few counts of this clone. The rearrangement uses TRBV7-9 and TRBJ1-1; no reliable D call. Per germline, CDR1 SEHNR and CDR2 FQNEAQ (reference sequence). The germline V and J ends were trimmed by 8 bases and 0 bases, with 16 bases remaining between them. The CDR3 loop spans 15 amino acids. The CDR3 protein is CASLEGRVLNTEAFF. The CDR3 DNA reads as TGTGCCAGCCTAGAAGGAAGAGTCTTGAACACTGAAGCTTTCTTT. The entire variable domain, with the rest obtained from reference TRBV7-9 and TRBJ1-1, is as follows: DTGVSQNPRHKITKRGQNVTFRCDPISEHNRLYWYRQTLGQGPEFLTYFQNEAQLEKSRLLSDRFSAERPKGSFSTLEIQRTEQGDSAMYLCASLEGRVLNTEAFFGQGTRLTVV.

As concerns this clone: One end of the junction does not line up with germline, which may come from a read error. The chain recombines TRBV2 with TRBJ2-5; TRBD1 agrees at 9 bases. Germline V gene data show CDR1 as SNHLY and CDR2 as FYNNEI. The CDR3 contains 13 residues. CDR3 in amino acids: CASSEARTGASDF. DNA for the CDR3: TGTGCCAGCAGTGAAGCCCGGACAGGGGCGTCGGACTTC.

V is TRBV27 and J is TRBJ1-1; no firm D call. The length of the CDR3 is 14 residues. Germline V lookup: CDR1 MNHEY, CDR2 SMNVEV (reference sequence). Trimming cost V 8 bases and J 1 base, with 14 bases left between them. DNA for the CDR3: TGTGCCAGCCGAGGATGGCAGTCGAACACTGAAGCTTTCTTT. Protein product: CASRGWQSNTEAFF.

This chain uses TRBV9 with TRBJ1-6; weak D call: TRBD1 (5 bases). The germline V and J ends were trimmed by 0 bases and 8 bases, with 12 bases remaining between them. The CDR3 spans 15 residues. Germline CDR1 is SGDLS and CDR2 is YYNGEE. The CDR3, as DNA: TGTGCCAGCAGCGTAGATGGAGGGGAACATTCACCCCTCCACTTT. Amino acids: CASSVDGGEHSPLHF.

This clone has a single count. V and J are TRBV6-6 and TRBJ2-7; 7 bases fit TRBD1. Germline V CDR1 and CDR2: MNHNY, SVGAGI (reference sequence). This CDR3 is built from 16 residues. V lost 2 bases, J lost 2 bases, and 9 bases stayed unmatched. The CDR3 spells CASSYHPGQTAYEQYF. The CDR3 DNA reads as TGTGCCAGCAGTTACCACCCGGGACAGACGGCCTACGAGCAGTACTTC.

The rearrangement uses TRBV18 and TRBJ2-4; 7 positions match TRBD1. The CDR3 totals 17 residues. The junction had 10 bases not matched to a gene; V was cut back by 3 bases and J by 2 bases. Germline CDR1 is KGHSH and CDR2 is LQKENI. This CDR3 reads CASSPLTGRSSKNIQYF. The CDR3 region has the DNA TGTGCCAGCTCACCTTTGACAGGGAGAAGTTCCAAAAACATTCAGTACTTC.

The chain links TRBV6-1 to TRBJ1-6, with D uncertain. Looked up from germline, CDR1 is MNHNS and CDR2 is SASEGT. V was trimmed by 5 bases and J by 7 bases, leaving 12 bases between them. The CDR3 is made up of 14 amino acids. The CDR3 DNA sequence: TGTGCCAGCAGTCCCCCCGGGTTGAATTCACCCCTCCACTTT. Translation: CASSPPGLNSPLHF.

This clone was found a few times. The chain recombines TRBV18 with TRBJ1-1; TRBD1 is a possible D gene (5 bases). V was clipped by 6 bases and J by 0 bases, with 8 bases between them. The germline CDR1 and CDR2 sequences are KGHSH and LQKENI. The CDR3 spans 13 residues. The CDR3 bases are TGTGCCAGCTCCGAGGACATGAACACTGAAGCTTTCTTT. The encoded protein is CASSEDMNTEAFF.

This clone was seen a few times. This chain joins TRBV5-6 and TRBJ1-4; perhaps TRBD1 as D (5 bases). In germline, CDR1 is SGHDT, CDR2 YYEEEE. The CDR3 is 14 amino acids. V was trimmed by 2 bases and J by 7 bases, leaving 12 bases between them. CDR3 in DNA: TGTGCCAGCAGCTTAAAGGGGATGGGTGAAAAACTGTTTTTT. Encoded protein: CASSLKGMGEKLFF.